Below are 32 T cell receptor beta chains sequenced from a single sample in a study of cytomegalovirus exposure and HLA in healthy donors. The PCR had 60 Vbeta and 13 Jbeta primers. TCRdb keeps only in-frame clones here, not all; method: immunoSEQ multiplex PCR. The sample includes about 160,000 clones, 87% of them seen just once. Sequencing input: PBMCs. The receptors stem from a woman aged 25 to 45 in good health and CMV-seronegative.

In DNA, the CDR3 is TGTGCCAGCAGCAATAGACTAGCGGGATCCTACGAGCAGTACTTC. Its translation is CASSNRLAGSYEQYF. J is TRBJ2-7 and V is TRBV11-2; 11 bases are shared with TRBD2. Germline V gene lookup returns CDR1 SGHAT and CDR2 FQNNGV. The J segment lost 1 base and the V segment lost 5 bases, leaving 4 bases of the junction unmatched. The CDR3 covers 15 residues.

The J gene is TRBJ2-4, the V gene TRBV2, with TRBD2 matching over 7 bases. Per germline, CDR1 SNHLY and CDR2 FYNNEI. The V gene end was trimmed by 6 bases and the J gene end by 7 bases; junction bases not matched to a gene: 9. The CDR3 extends over 14 amino acids. The CDR3 nucleotides read TGTGCCAGCAGCGCAACGGCAGCGGGGAACATTCAGTACTTC. Translated: CASSATAAGNIQYF. Drawing the rest from reference TRBV2 and TRBJ2-4, the complete variable domain is EPEVTQTPSHQVTQMGQEVILRCVPISNHLYFYWYRQILGQKVEFLVSFYNNEISEKSEIFDDQFSVERPDGSNFTLKIRSTKLEDSAMYFCASSATAAGNIQYFGAGTRLSVL.

This clone was picked up one time. In DNA, the CDR3 is TGTGCCTGGAGTGTATCCGGGGACACTGAAGCTTTCTTT. It codes for CAWSVSGDTEAFF. The genes are TRBV30 and TRBJ1-1; D gene ambiguous. Trimming took 0 bases from V and 3 from J, leaving 8 bases between them. Germline V gene sequence: CDR1 GTSNPN, CDR2 SVGIG (reference sequence). This CDR3 spans 13 amino acids. The full variable domain, with the rest looked up from reference TRBV30 and TRBJ1-1, is SQTIHQWPATLVQPVGSPLSLECTVEGTSNPNLYWYRQAAGRGLQLLFYSVGIGQISSEVPQNLSASRPQDRQFILSSKKLLLSDSGFYLCAWSVSGDTEAFFGQGTRLTVV.

The chain recombines TRBV15 with TRBJ2-3; TRBD2 aligns across 10 bases. The CDR3 spans 15 residues. Germline V CDR1 and CDR2: LNHNV, YYDKDF (reference sequence). The V segment lost 5 bases and the J segment 4 bases; nucleotides outside the gene matches: 6. This CDR3 reads CATSPLAGAPDTQYF. The CDR3 coding sequence is TGTGCCACCAGCCCCCTAGCGGGAGCCCCAGATACGCAGTATTTT. Full variable domain (outside the CDR3, taken from reference TRBV15 and TRBJ2-3): DAMVIQNPRYQVTQFGKPVTLSCSQTLNHNVMYWYQQKSSQAPKLLFHYYDKDFNNEADTPDNFQSRRPNTSFCFLDIRSPGLGDTAMYLCATSPLAGAPDTQYFGPGTRLTVL.

The genes are TRBV19 and TRBJ2-1, with D possibly being TRBD2 (5 bases). Per the germline V gene, CDR1 is LNHDA and CDR2 is SQIVND (reference sequence). V was clipped by 3 bases and J by 0 bases, with 12 bases between them. This CDR3 is built from 16 residues. This CDR3 is CASSIEAVFSYNEQFF. In DNA form, the CDR3 reads TGTGCCAGTAGTATTGAAGCGGTGTTCTCCTACAATGAGCAGTTCTTC.

The genes are TRBV18 and TRBJ2-3; TRBD2 is a possible D gene (6 bases). The CDR3 is 15 amino acids. V lost 1 base and J 2 bases, leaving 10 bases between the germline ends. Germline assignment: CDR1 KGHSH and CDR2 LQKENI. DNA of the CDR3: TGTGCCAGCTCACCACGGAGACTAGTCACAGATACGCAGTATTTT. This sequence encodes CASSPRRLVTDTQYF.

In this sample, this clone turned up a few times. V gene TRBV2 combines with J gene TRBJ1-1; 7 nucleotides agree with TRBD1. The CDR3 has 13 amino acids. Germline CDR1 and CDR2: SNHLY and FYNNEI. V gave up 10 bases and J gave up 6 bases; unmatched junction bases: 11. The CDR3 here is CANSLGTVAEAFF. In DNA, the CDR3 is TGTGCCAATTCTCTCGGGACAGTTGCTGAAGCTTTCTTT.

The chain joins TRBV19 to TRBJ1-1; the match to TRBD1 covers 7 bases. Germline values: CDR1 LNHDA, CDR2 SQIVND (reference sequence). V dropped 7 bases and J dropped 0; count of bases not matched to a gene: 5. The CDR3 runs 14 residues. DNA for the CDR3: TGTGCCAGTACCTTGGGACAGATGAACACTGAAGCTTTCTTT. Its translation: CASTLGQMNTEAFF.

This clone was counted a single time. The V and J genes are TRBV4-3 and TRBJ1-1; D is ambiguous. CDR3 length equals 15 residues. V lost 0 bases and J lost 7, with 15 bases in between. Germline V gene sequence: CDR1 LGHNA, CDR2 YSLEER. As DNA, the CDR3 is TGCGCCAGCAGCCAAGATACCCGGGAATGGGGTGAAGCTTTCTTT. Amino acid sequence: CASSQDTREWGEAFF.

The DNA of the CDR3 is TGTGCCAGCAGTTACGTAATATCAGACGCCGGGAAGACCCAGTACTTC. Translating gives CASSYVISDAGKTQYF. The chain joins TRBV6-5 to TRBJ2-5; D may be TRBD2 (5 bases). This CDR3 has 16 residues. Trimming pared 2 bases from V and 6 bases from J, leaving 19 bases between. The germline V gene has CDR1 MNHEY and CDR2 SVGAGI.

The chain recombines TRBV6-1 with TRBJ2-7, with unresolved D. Trimming took off 8 bases at V and 2 bases at J, with 16 bases between the two ends. The CDR3 is made up of 14 amino acids. Germline lookup yields CDR1 MNHNS and CDR2 SASEGT. CDR3 region: CASPTGFPTYEQYF. The CDR3 DNA follows: TGTGCCAGCCCGACGGGTTTCCCGACCTACGAGCAGTACTTC.

The gene calls are TRBV27 and TRBJ2-7; D is perhaps TRBD2 (5 bases). This CDR3 is built from 13 residues. V gave up 5 bases and J gave up 1 base, with 9 bases separating them. Germline-derived CDR1 and CDR2 are MNHEY and SMNVEV (reference sequence). CDR3 sequence reads: CASSPSSSYEQYF. CDR3 nucleotide sequence: TGTGCCAGCAGTCCTAGCAGTTCCTACGAGCAGTACTTC.

This chain joins TRBV9 and TRBJ1-3; D remains unclear. The CDR3 runs 15 residues. Between the trimmed V and J ends, which lost 1 base and 1 base, there was a span of 9 bases. Germline-derived CDR1 and CDR2 are SGDLS and YYNGEE. CDR3 in DNA: TGTGCCAGCAGCGTAACGGGAGAGTCTGGAAACACCATATATTTT. The encoded protein is CASSVTGESGNTIYF. The entire variable domain, with the rest obtained from reference TRBV9 and TRBJ1-3, is as follows: DSGVTQTPKHLITATGQRVTLRCSPRSGDLSVYWYQQSLDQGLQFLIQYYNGEERAKGNILERFSAQQFPDLHSELNLSSLELGDSALYFCASSVTGESGNTIYFGEGSWLTVV.

V and J are TRBV29-1 and TRBJ2-7, with TRBD2 matching over 8 bases. With 4 bases clipped from V and 5 bases from J, the junction kept 13 bases outside the gene matches. Germline V gene lookup returns CDR1 SQVTM and CDR2 ANQGSEA. The CDR3 runs 15 residues. CDR3 loop: CSVGARGGGRNEQYF. CDR3 sequence (DNA): TGCAGCGTTGGGGCTAGGGGCGGCGGGAGGAACGAGCAGTACTTC.

The CDR3 coding sequence is TGTGCCAGCAGTACCGGGGGTGTTGACTATGGCTACACCTTC. Amino acids: CASSTGGVDYGYTF. The chain couples TRBV2 to TRBJ1-2; TRBD1 is a possible D gene (5 bases). The CDR3 has 14 amino acids. The germline V and J ends were trimmed by 5 bases and 3 bases, with 13 bases remaining between them. The V gene's germline CDR1 is SNHLY and CDR2 FYNNEI.

This clone was recorded once. The rearrangement uses TRBV29-1 and TRBJ2-5; possibly TRBD2 for D (5 bases). V shed 1 base and J shed 5 bases, with 8 bases lying between them. This CDR3 spans 12 amino acids. The V gene's germline CDR1 is SQVTM and CDR2 ANQGSEA. The CDR3 spells CSVEAGIETQYF. DNA for the CDR3: TGCAGCGTTGAAGCGGGGATCGAGACCCAGTACTTC.

This rearrangement joins TRBV6-6 to TRBJ2-2; D might be TRBD2 (6 bases). Germline V CDR1 and CDR2: MNHNY, SVGAGI (reference sequence). CDR3 length: 14 residues. V gave up 7 bases and J gave up 6 bases, with 15 bases separating them. The CDR3 bases are TGTGCCAGCATGATGACGGGGGACGCCGGGGAGCTGTTTTTT. Amino acid sequence: CASMMTGDAGELFF.

J is TRBJ1-1 and V is TRBV18, with D unresolved. V was pared by 3 bases and J by 4 bases, with 12 bases between. From germline, CDR1 is KGHSH and CDR2 LQKENI. The CDR3 consists of 14 residues. The chain's CDR3 is CASSPRAVSTEAFF. The CDR3 DNA reads TGTGCCAGCTCACCTCGCGCCGTGAGCACTGAAGCTTTCTTT. The variable domain in full, completed from reference TRBV18 and TRBJ1-1, reads NAGVMQNPRHLVRRRGQEARLRCSPMKGHSHVYWYRQLPEEGLKFMVYLQKENIIDESGMPKERFSAEFPKEGPSILRIQQVVRGDSAAYFCASSPRAVSTEAFFGQGTRLTVV.

The rearrangement links TRBV10-2 to TRBJ2-3, with TRBD2 matching over 14 bases. With V trimmed by 0 bases and J by 5 bases, 7 bases remained unmatched. Germline loops: CDR1 WSHSY, CDR2 SAAADI. The CDR3 has 18 residues. CDR3 nucleotides: TGCGCCAGCAGTGAGTCAGTAGGACTAGCGGGAGGTGGAGATACGCAGTATTTT. This sequence encodes CASSESVGLAGGGDTQYF.

This rearrangement joins TRBV28 to TRBJ1-1; D ambiguous. The germline CDR1 and CDR2 sequences are MDHEN and SYDVKM. The CDR3 sequence is 12 residues long. The ends were cut back, 8 bases at V and 4 bases at J, with 11 bases in the middle. CDR3 protein: CASSVRSTEAFF. CDR3 DNA: TGTGCCAGCTCAGTCCGGAGCACTGAAGCTTTCTTT.

The rearrangement joins TRBV5-1 to TRBJ2-1, with a tentative D call TRBD1 (5 bases). CDR1 is SGHRS, CDR2 YFSETQ, per germline. The CDR3 runs to 15 residues. With 0 bases removed from V and 2 bases from J, the gap between germline ends came to 9 bases. The chain's CDR3 is CASSLAPGTYNEQFF. As DNA, the CDR3 is TGCGCCAGCAGCTTGGCCCCAGGGACCTACAATGAGCAGTTCTTC.

This chain links TRBV19 with TRBJ1-1; D might be TRBD1 (5 bases). Germline CDR1 and CDR2: LNHDA and SQIVND (reference sequence). The V gene lost 4 bases and the J gene lost 0 bases, with 12 bases spanning the gap. This CDR3 is 15 amino acids long. CDR3: CASSKPMTVNTEAFF. The CDR3 DNA sequence: TGTGCCAGTAGTAAACCGATGACAGTGAACACTGAAGCTTTCTTT.

A few counts support this clone. This rearrangement joins TRBV4-3 to TRBJ1-4; the match to TRBD1 covers 11 bases. V trimming: 4 bases; J trimming: 7 bases; junction bases outside the gene matches: 5. The CDR3 is made up of 15 amino acids. Germline V CDR1 and CDR2: LGHNA, YSLEER. The CDR3 region has the DNA TGCGCCAGCAGCCCGGGACAGGGGGTAGGTGAAAAACTGTTTTTT. This gives the protein CASSPGQGVGEKLFF.

The chain couples TRBV5-1 to TRBJ1-2, with D possibly matching TRBD1 (6 bases). V gave up 0 bases and J gave up 4 bases, with 7 bases separating them. This CDR3 region has 13 residues. The germline V gene encodes CDR1 SGHRS and CDR2 YFSETQ. The CDR3 DNA reads as TGCGCCAGCAGCTTGGGGACAGTCTATGGCTACACCTTC. It yields the protein CASSLGTVYGYTF. Using reference TRBV5-1 and TRBJ1-2 for the parts outside the CDR3, the full variable domain is KAGVTQTPRYLIKTRGQQVTLSCSPISGHRSVSWYQQTPGQGLQFLFEYFSETQRNKGNFPGRFSGRQFSNSRSEMNVSTLELGDSALYLCASSLGTVYGYTFGSGTRLTVV.

The V call is TRBV6-1, the J call TRBJ2-7; D is undetermined. The V end lost 6 bases, the J end lost 3 bases, and 12 bases lay between the germline ends. The germline gives CDR1 MNHNS, CDR2 SASEGT. CDR3 length: 13 amino acids. The CDR3 bases are TGTGCCAGCAGGTTTGGTCGAGGCTACGAGCAGTACTTC. This translates into CASRFGRGYEQYF.

The genes are TRBV7-9 and TRBJ2-7; 7 bases fit TRBD1. The CDR3 has 16 amino acids. Losses at the gene ends were 5 bases for V and 5 bases for J; bases not matched to a gene: 15. Germline V gene lookup returns CDR1 SEHNR and CDR2 FQNEAQ (reference sequence). In DNA form, the CDR3 reads TGTGCCAGCAGCCGACTAACAGGGGCCCGCCCGGACGAGCAGTACTTC. The encoded protein is CASSRLTGARPDEQYF.

V is TRBV19 and J is TRBJ1-4; D is ambiguous. CDR1 is LNHDA, CDR2 SQIVND, per germline (reference sequence). This CDR3 spans 15 amino acids. V was trimmed by 5 bases and J by 3 bases, leaving 13 bases between them. CDR3 residues: CASSLRGSANEKLFF. The CDR3 DNA reads as TGTGCCAGTAGTCTCCGCGGGTCAGCTAATGAAAAACTGTTTTTT.

The CDR3 DNA sequence: TGTGCCAGCAGTCGCGACCTAGCGGGAGGGCCAAATGAGCAGTTCTTC. It yields the protein CASSRDLAGGPNEQFF. This chain links TRBV6-4 with TRBJ2-1; 12 nucleotides agree with TRBD2. Germline CDR1 is MRHNA and CDR2 is SNTAGT. The CDR3 is made up of 16 amino acids. J was trimmed by 7 bases and V by 5 bases; bases with no gene match: 9.

This chain joins TRBV5-1 and TRBJ1-2; D uncertain. Trimming shortened V by 0 bases and J by 8 bases, and 14 bases separated the two germline ends. Germline assignment: CDR1 SGHRS and CDR2 YFSETQ. This CDR3 has 14 amino acids. The CDR3, as DNA: TGCGCCAGCAGCTTGGATCCCACGGGTATCGGCTACACCTTC. Amino acid sequence: CASSLDPTGIGYTF. Filled out from reference TRBV5-1 and TRBJ1-2, the complete variable domain reads KAGVTQTPRYLIKTRGQQVTLSCSPISGHRSVSWYQQTPGQGLQFLFEYFSETQRNKGNFPGRFSGRQFSNSRSEMNVSTLELGDSALYLCASSLDPTGIGYTFGSGTRLTVV.

V usage is TRBV15 and J usage is TRBJ2-3; 7 bases agree with TRBD2. CDR1 and CDR2 from the germline V gene are LNHNV and YYDKDF (reference sequence). CDR3 length: 15 residues. Germline trimming cut 0 bases from V and 4 bases from J; bases unmatched to any gene: 4. This CDR3 is CATSRDSAGADTQYF. In DNA, the CDR3 is TGTGCCACCAGCAGAGATAGCGCGGGAGCAGATACGCAGTATTTT.

The J gene is TRBJ2-7, the V gene TRBV6-6, with 15 nucleotides matching TRBD2. This CDR3 has 14 amino acids. The V and J ends lost 8 bases and 6 bases, in that order; junction bases with no gene match: 5. Germline V gene data show CDR1 as MNHNY and CDR2 as SVGAGI (reference sequence). The CDR3 reads CASSGLAGGSEQYF. The DNA for the CDR3 is TGTGCCAGCTCAGGACTAGCGGGAGGGAGCGAGCAGTACTTC.

This chain uses TRBV19 with TRBJ1-1; TRBD1 is a possible D gene (5 bases). Trimming removed 7 bases from V and 1 base from J, with 13 bases in between. From germline, CDR1 is LNHDA and CDR2 SQIVND (reference sequence). The CDR3 covers 14 residues. The CDR3 DNA reads as TGTGCCAGTACCATGGGGCTTGGGAACACTGAAGCTTTCTTT. Amino acid sequence: CASTMGLGNTEAFF.